This T cell receptor beta chain was recovered during a study of a mutant IDH1 vaccine in newly diagnosed glioma (dated by TCRdb to the early 2020s). At the level of the whole study: Eight vaccinations were administered to patients in weeks 1, 3, 5, 7, 11, 15, 19 and 23, corresponding to visits V03 through V10. Of the 30 or so patients who were treated, 62.5% were male and approximately 40% were female, and the mean age was around 43 years. Before enrollment, most patients had been given radiochemotherapy with temozolomide as standard therapy, while the rest had received either radiotherapy alone or temozolomide alone. For exploratory analyses, longitudinal TCRB deep sequencing was carried out in about 25 treated patients wherever samples were available. In the chemotherapy-containing groups, vaccination started alongside temozolomide cycles, whereas in patients who had radiotherapy alone it started 4-6 weeks after radiotherapy. Peripheral blood was drawn at six visits: V03 (baseline), V05, V07, V10, V12 and V13. What the study reported, not specific to this receptor: No apparent relationship was observed between pseudoprogression and alterations in the top peripheral T cell clonotypes detected by TCRB sequencing. Availability determined which PBMC samples were chosen for TCRB deep sequencing. Immune responses induced by the vaccine were seen in over 80% of patients across multiple MHC alleles. The authors stated that sample limitations prevented analyses of patient blood samples from being reproduced.

The library was built by means of the immunoSEQ multiplex PCR assay. Rearranged TCR beta chain sequences were amplified with the hsTCRB Kit following the manufacturer's protocol. TCRB libraries were sequenced on an Illumina MiSeq. Per the original workflow: The kit vendor's proprietary platform handled demultiplexing, trimming and gene mapping. Held by TCRdb, this immuneACCESS table contains in-frame sequences only and omits some clones. Under half of the omission traces to an unresolved V gene where checked; the cause of the rest is unknown. From that table come the V and J calls and clone size; the DNA was used to work out D and trimming. The table for this sample lists approximately 44,000 clones; around 85% of them were counted only once. Of the sample, over 2% falls within the top ten clones. To note about this clone: It has no known antigen specificity. No base quality values were provided; no much bigger clone lies one nucleotide off.

This specimen's time point label, interpreted: week 23, last vaccination. A 20-mer mutant IDH1 peptide at 300 micrograms in Montanide made up each vaccine dose, which was injected subcutaneously together with topical imiquimod. Donors had newly diagnosed WHO grade 3 or 4 IDH1-mutant astrocytomas with loss of nuclear ATRX. The samples were drawn from NOA16, a multicentre, single-arm, open-label phase I trial in Germany that tested a mutant IDH1 peptide vaccine in humans for the first time. The DNeasy Blood and Tissue Kit was used to extract genomic DNA from EDTA blood for TCRB sequencing. Including cysteine and phenylalanine, the CDR3 has 17 amino acids. Of all the DNA, just the CDR3 is kept, 51 bases in frame from base 1. Based on the germline V gene, the CDR1 and CDR2 sequences are SGDLS and YYNGEE. V and J are truncated by 0 bases and 2 bases respectively, leaving an intervening sequence of 14 bases.

The sequence came from a woman under 30 with glioma. Some clones in this sample may be carry-over from other donors' samples. The chain links TRBV9 with TRBJ2-2; TRBD2 is a possible D gene, resting on 6 matching bases. The source was PBMCs, collected from a glioma patient whose treatment included an IDH1 peptide vaccine. The CDR3 in this case is CASSVGPRGGNTGELFF. The nucleotide sequence is TGTGCCAGCAGCGTAGGCCCGAGGGGAGGAAACACCGGGGAGCTGTTTTTT.